This T cell receptor (beta chain) was documented in a study of blood T cell repertoires in COVID-19 (dated by TCRdb to 2019 to 2021). A note on the overall study: Samples covering the acute and convalescent phases of COVID-19 were provided by collaborators in the United States, Italy and Spain. Where available, HLA class I and class II types were taken from metadata supplied by the sample provider and were not determined by assay-based typing. The samples were drawn from the first 160 participants of the ongoing ImmuneRACE study and from 1,254 subjects provided by 6 global collaborators. The material from the prospective study consisted of cDNA or gDNA derived from T cells, B-cell-depleted T cells, or PBMCs. The repertoires were released in a freely available public database intended as a resource for research on the immune response to SARS-CoV-2. The dataset comprised deeply sampled blood TCRbeta repertoires from subjects exposed to, actively infected with, or recovered from COVID-19. The sample metadata nearly always contained a de-identified subject ID, COVID-19 status, age in years and sex. The full study reports these points: The amount of clinical and demographic metadata varied by source and participant and was provided uncurated.

The germline V gene sets CDR1 to MRHNA and CDR2 to SNTAGT. Inclusive of the bounding cysteine and phenylalanine, the CDR3 is 15 residues long. Here the CDR3 DNA is all that survives: 45 bases in frame from base 1. Trimming costs V 0 bases and J 7 bases, and their ends lie 13 bases apart. In its sample, this clone was seen many times. The target of this receptor is not known. Base qualities are missing; no much larger clone stands one base away. Enrolling through a virtual design, the prospective study's participants ranged in age from about 18 to 89 years and lived across 24 United States geographic areas. In the prospective study, participants were assigned to cohorts based on the clinical history participants reported in a screening survey and a study questionnaire. ImmuneRACE Cohort 3 recovered participants were defined by two consecutive negative NP/OP PCR tests, healthcare professional clearance, or symptom resolution. Mobile phlebotomists in the prospective study collected whole blood, serum and a nasopharyngeal or oropharyngeal swab from every participant. Participants in the prospective study had the option to provide additional blood draws and questionnaires over a roughly two-month period. Before DNA extraction, prospective study blood samples were shipped either frozen or at room temperature.

TCRbeta CDR3 regions were amplified from genomic DNA using the immunoSEQ Assay, a bias-controlled multiplex PCR. From the authors' description of their analysis: Nucleated cell counts per sample were estimated from amplification of reference gene primers within the assay. To quantify the absolute abundance of each unique TCRbeta CDR3 rearrangement, sequence reads were collapsed and filtered. For each sample, productive Simpson clonality was calculated by taking the square root of Simpson's diversity index across productive rearrangements. In TCRdb, the immuneACCESS table is reduced to in-frame sequences with V and J assigned. These tables do not hold every clone; where another copy was compared, an unresolved V gene accounts for under half, and the others remain unexplained. V, J and clone size are taken as reported in that table, and D and trimming were inferred from the DNA itself. This sample has about 380,000 clones in its table, and more than 75% of those were observed once. More than 1% of the sample is taken by the ten largest.

This receptor was taken from a woman between 18 and 30 years old who had recovered from COVID-19. Sequencing used PBMCs or T cells enriched from blood (not recorded which). This sequence uses TRBV6-4 and TRBJ2-1, with TRBD2 tentatively as D gene (5 bases match). The nucleotide sequence is TGTGCCAGCAGTGACTCGCGGACCGGCGGGAATGAGCAGTTCTTC. Its protein reads: CASSDSRTGGNEQFF.